This TCR beta chain was sequenced for a study of T cell repertoires in cytomegalovirus infection. Whole-study context: Both CMV infection and a matching HLA type were indicated by public TCR beta signatures.

MiXCR, applied by TCRdb to the reads, yields one record per CDR3 protein. This sample has approximately 300,000 distinct CDR3 sequences, with around 25% found just once. Study-level findings and limits: Predominance within the ex vivo response was attributable to HLA-C-restricted CMV-specific TCR beta clonotypes.

This clonotype was recorded a few times. What it binds is not known. The CDR3 consists of 16 residues. V was pared by 4 bases and J by 0 bases, with 5 bases of the junction left unmatched. CDR1 is SGHAT and CDR2 is FQNNGV in the germline V gene. The chain uses TRBV11-2 and TRBJ2-1; 8 nucleotides agree with TRBD2. Sequencing used cultured PBMCs, obtained from culture after CMV antigen stimulation. The receptor was derived from a human donor in good health (CMV status not recorded). Some clones in this sample may be carry-over from other donors' samples. CDR3 residues: CASSSVAGSSYNEQFF. Written as DNA, the CDR3 is TGTGCCAGCAGCTCGGTAGCGGGATCCTCCTACAATGAGCAGTTCTTC.